This TCR beta chain came from a study of blood T cells in healthy people across ages. This clonotype was found many times. The use of a sample-barcoded 5' primer and a J-beta primer mix characterized a second PCR of roughly 6 to 11 cycles. Tagging of each cDNA molecule was performed by a template-switch adaptor with 12 random nucleotides. Samples each returned at least 2.5 million CDR3-containing paired-end reads. One entry per CDR3 protein results from TCRdb running MiXCR on the 5' RACE reads. The table shows over 1,500,000 distinct CDR3 sequences, with approximately 40% occurring only once. Each donor was a healthy Caucasian individual from Russia, aged 6 to 90. The authors drew about 9.5 milliliters of peripheral blood from each donor. V lost 6 bases and J 0 bases, leaving 5 bases between the germline ends. The CDR3 extends over 12 amino acids.

The sequence came from a human donor in good health. The sequenced sample was blood. The rearrangement uses TRBV12-3 or TRBV12-4 and TRBJ1-1; D unresolved. The CDR3 loop reads CASSPLNTEAFF. CDR3 DNA: TGTGCCAGCAGCCCTTTGAACACTGAAGCTTTCTTT.